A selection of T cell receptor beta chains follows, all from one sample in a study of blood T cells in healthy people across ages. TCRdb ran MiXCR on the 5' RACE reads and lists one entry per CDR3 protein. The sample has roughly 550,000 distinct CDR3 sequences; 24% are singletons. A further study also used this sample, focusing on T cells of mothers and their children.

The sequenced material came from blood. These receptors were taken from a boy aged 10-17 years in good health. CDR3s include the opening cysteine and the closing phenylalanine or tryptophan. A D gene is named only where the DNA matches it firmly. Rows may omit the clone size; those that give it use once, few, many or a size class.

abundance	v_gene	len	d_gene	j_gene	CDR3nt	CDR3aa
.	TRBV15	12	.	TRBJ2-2	TGTGCCACCAGCCGACCCCGGGCTGAGCTGTTTTTT	CATSRPRAELFF
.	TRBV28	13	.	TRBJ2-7	TGTGCCAGCAGTTTAAGTTTACAGGACGAGCAGTACTTC	CASSLSLQDEQYF
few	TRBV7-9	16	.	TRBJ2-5	TGTGCCAGCAGCTCAACGTTGGCTACCCAGGAAGAGACCCAGTACTTC	CASSSTLATQEETQYF
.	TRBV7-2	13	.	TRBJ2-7	TGTGCCAGCTGCCCTGCGGTCTTCTACGAGCAGTACTTC	CASCPAVFYEQYF
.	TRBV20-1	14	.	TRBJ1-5	TGCAGTGCGGTCCGGGACGCGGGCGATCAGCCCCAGCATTTT	CSAVRDAGDQPQHF
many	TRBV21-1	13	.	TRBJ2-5	TGTGCCAGCAGCAAAAAGGGGGGGGAGACCCAGTACTTC	CASSKKGGETQYF
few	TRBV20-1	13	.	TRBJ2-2	TGCAGTGCTCCCATAGGTGGCACCGGGGAGCTGTTTTTT	CSAPIGGTGELFF
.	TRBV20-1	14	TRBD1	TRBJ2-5	TGCAGTGCTGGAAAGGGACAGGGGGGAGAGACCCAGTACTTC	CSAGKGQGGETQYF
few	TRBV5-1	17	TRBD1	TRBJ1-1	TGCGCCAGCAGCTTGGCCAGGGGGGGCTTGGAGTATACTGAAGCTTTCTTT	CASSLARGGLEYTEAFF
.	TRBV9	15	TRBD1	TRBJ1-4	TGTGCCAGCAGCGTAGGGGACAGCAGAAATGAAAAACTGTTTTTT	CASSVGDSRNEKLFF
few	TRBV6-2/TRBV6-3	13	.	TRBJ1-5	TGTGCCAGCAGTTTCAGGGGCTGGCAGCCCCAGCATTTT	CASSFRGWQPQHF
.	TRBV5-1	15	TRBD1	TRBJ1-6	TGCGCCAGCAGTTTTGGGGGACAGGGGGATTCACCCCTCCACTTT	CASSFGGQGDSPLHF
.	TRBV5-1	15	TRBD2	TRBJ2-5	TGCGCCAGCGGGACTAGCGGGGGGCTCCAAGAGACCCAGTACTTC	CASGTSGGLQETQYF
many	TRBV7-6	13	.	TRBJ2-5	TGTGCCAGCAGCTTTGAGACACAAGAGACCCAGTACTTC	CASSFETQETQYF
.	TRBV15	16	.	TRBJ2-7	TGTGCCACCAGCAGAGATCGGCTGGGCGCAACCTACGAGCAGTACTTC	CATSRDRLGATYEQYF
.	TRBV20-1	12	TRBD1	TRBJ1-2	TGCAGTGCTCGGGGACAGGGAAGTGGCTACACCTTC	CSARGQGSGYTF